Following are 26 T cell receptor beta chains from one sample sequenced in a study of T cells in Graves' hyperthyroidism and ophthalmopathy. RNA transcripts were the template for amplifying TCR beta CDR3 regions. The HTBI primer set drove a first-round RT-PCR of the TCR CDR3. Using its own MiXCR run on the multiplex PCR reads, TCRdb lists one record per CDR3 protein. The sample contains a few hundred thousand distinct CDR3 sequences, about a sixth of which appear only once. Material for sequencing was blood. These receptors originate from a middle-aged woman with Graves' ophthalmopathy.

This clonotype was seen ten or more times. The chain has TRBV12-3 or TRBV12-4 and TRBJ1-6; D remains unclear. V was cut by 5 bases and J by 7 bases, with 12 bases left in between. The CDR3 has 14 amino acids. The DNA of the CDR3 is TGTGCCAGCAGTCGGACGGAATTAAATTCACCCCTCCACTTT. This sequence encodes CASSRTELNSPLHF.

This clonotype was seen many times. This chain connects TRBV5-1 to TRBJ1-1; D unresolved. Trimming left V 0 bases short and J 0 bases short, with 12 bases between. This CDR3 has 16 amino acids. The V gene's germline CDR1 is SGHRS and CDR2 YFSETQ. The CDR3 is CASSLELYGMNTEAFF. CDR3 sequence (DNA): TGCGCCAGCAGCTTGGAGTTGTACGGTATGAACACTGAAGCTTTCTTT.

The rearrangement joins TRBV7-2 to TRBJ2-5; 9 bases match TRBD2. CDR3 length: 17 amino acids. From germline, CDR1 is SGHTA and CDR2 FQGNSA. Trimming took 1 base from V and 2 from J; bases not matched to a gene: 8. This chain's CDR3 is CASSLGLAGPPQETQYF. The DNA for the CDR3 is TGTGCCAGCAGCTTAGGGCTAGCGGGACCCCCGCAAGAGACCCAGTACTTC.

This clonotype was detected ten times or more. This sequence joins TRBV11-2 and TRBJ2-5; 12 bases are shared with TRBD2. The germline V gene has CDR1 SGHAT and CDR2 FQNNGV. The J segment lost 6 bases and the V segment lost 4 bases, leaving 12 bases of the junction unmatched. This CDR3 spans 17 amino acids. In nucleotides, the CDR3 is TGTGCCAGCAGCTCAGTGACTAGCGGGAGACGGGGGCAGACCCAGTACTTC. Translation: CASSSVTSGRRGQTQYF. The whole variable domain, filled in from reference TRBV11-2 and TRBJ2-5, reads EAGVAQSPRYKIIEKRQSVAFWCNPISGHATLYWYQQILGQGPKLLIQFQNNGVVDDSQLPKDRFSAERLKGVDSTLKIQPAKLEDSAVYLCASSSVTSGRRGQTQYFGPGTRLLVL.

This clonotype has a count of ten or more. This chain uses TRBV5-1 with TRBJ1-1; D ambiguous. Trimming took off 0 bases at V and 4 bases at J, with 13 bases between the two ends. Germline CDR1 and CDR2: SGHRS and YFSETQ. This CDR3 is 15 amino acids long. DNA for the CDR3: TGCGCCAGCAGCTTGGAATCGGCTGGGGTCACTGAAGCTTTCTTT. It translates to CASSLESAGVTEAFF.

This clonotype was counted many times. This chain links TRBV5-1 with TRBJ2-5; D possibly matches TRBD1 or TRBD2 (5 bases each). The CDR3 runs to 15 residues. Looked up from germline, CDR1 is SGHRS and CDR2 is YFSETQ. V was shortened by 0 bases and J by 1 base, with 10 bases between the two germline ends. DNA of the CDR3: TGCGCCAGCAGCTTGGTTGAAGGGACCCAAGAGACCCAGTACTTC. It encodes CASSLVEGTQETQYF.

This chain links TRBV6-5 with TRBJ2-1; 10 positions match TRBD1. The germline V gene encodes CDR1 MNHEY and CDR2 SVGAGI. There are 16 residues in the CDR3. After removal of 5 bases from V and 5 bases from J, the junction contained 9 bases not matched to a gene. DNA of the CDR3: TGTGCCAGCAGTAAATCGAGACAGGGGGCCCACAATGAGCAGTTCTTC. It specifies CASSKSRQGAHNEQFF.

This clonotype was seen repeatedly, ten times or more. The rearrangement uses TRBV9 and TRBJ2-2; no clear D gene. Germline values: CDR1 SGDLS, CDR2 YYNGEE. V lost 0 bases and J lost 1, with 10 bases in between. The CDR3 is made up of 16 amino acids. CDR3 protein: CASSVGGRLNTGELFF. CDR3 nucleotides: TGTGCCAGCAGCGTAGGTGGCAGACTGAACACCGGGGAGCTGTTTTTT. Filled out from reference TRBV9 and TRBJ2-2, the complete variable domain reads DSGVTQTPKHLITATGQRVTLRCSPRSGDLSVYWYQQSLDQGLQFLIQYYNGEERAKGNILERFSAQQFPDLHSELNLSSLELGDSALYFCASSVGGRLNTGELFFGEGSRLTVL.

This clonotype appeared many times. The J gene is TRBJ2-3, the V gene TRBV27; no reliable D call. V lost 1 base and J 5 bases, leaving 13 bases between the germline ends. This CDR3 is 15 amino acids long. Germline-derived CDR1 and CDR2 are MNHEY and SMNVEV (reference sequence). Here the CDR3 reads CASSLYRAPGDTQYF. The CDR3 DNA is TGTGCCAGCAGTTTATATAGGGCCCCGGGAGATACGCAGTATTTT.

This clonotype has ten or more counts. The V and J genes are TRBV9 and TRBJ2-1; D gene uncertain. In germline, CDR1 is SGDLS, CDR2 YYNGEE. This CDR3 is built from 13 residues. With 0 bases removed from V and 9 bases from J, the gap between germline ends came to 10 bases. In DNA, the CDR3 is TGTGCCAGCAGCGTAGTGGACGTGAGTGAGCAGTTCTTC. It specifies CASSVVDVSEQFF. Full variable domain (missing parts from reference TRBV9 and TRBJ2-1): DSGVTQTPKHLITATGQRVTLRCSPRSGDLSVYWYQQSLDQGLQFLIQYYNGEERAKGNILERFSAQQFPDLHSELNLSSLELGDSALYFCASSVVDVSEQFFGPGTRLTVL.

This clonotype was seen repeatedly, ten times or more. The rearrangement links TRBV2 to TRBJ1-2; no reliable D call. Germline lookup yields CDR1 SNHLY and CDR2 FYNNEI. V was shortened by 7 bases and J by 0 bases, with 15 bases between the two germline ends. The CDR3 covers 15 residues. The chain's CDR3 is CASTASALANYGYTF. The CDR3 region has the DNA TGTGCCAGCACCGCATCAGCCCTGGCTAACTATGGCTACACCTTC.

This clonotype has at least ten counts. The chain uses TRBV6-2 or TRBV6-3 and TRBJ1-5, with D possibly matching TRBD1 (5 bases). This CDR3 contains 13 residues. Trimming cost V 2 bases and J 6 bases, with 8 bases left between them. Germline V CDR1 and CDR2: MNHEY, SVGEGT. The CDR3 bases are TGTGCCAGCAGTTACCAGGGCGCTCAGCCCCAGCATTTT. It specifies CASSYQGAQPQHF.

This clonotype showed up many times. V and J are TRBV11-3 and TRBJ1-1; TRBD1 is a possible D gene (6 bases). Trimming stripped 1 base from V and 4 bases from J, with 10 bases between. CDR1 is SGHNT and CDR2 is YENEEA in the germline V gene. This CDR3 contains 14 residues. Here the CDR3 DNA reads TGTGCCAGCAGCTTAGGAACAGGGTTCACTGAAGCTTTCTTT. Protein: CASSLGTGFTEAFF.

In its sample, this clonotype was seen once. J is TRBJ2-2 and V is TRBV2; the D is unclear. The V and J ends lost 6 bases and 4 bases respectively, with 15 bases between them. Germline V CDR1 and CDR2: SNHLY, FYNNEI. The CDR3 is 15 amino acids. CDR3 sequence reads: CASSLEIPPTGELFF. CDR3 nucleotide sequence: TGTGCCAGCAGCCTTGAGATCCCCCCCACCGGGGAGCTGTTTTTT.

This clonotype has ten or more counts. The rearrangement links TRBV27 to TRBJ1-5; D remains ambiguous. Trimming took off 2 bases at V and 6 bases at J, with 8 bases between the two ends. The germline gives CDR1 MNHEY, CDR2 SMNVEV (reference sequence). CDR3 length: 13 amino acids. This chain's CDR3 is CASSLGEGQPQHF. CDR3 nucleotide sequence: TGTGCCAGCAGTTTAGGAGAAGGTCAGCCCCAGCATTTT.

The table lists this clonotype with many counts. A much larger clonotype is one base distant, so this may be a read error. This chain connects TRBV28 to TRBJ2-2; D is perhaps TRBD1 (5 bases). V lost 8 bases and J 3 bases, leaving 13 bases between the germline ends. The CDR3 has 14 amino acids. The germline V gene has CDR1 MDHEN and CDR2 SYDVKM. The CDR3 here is CASGQGLYTGELFF. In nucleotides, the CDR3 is TGTGCCAGCGGTCAGGGTTTATACACCGGGGAGCTGTTTTTT.

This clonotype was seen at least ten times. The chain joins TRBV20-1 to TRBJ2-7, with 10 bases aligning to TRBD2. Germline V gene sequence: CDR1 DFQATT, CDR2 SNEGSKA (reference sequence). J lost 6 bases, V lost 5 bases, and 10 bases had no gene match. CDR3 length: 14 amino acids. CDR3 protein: CSAPLSGRAFEQYF. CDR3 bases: TGCAGTGCTCCGTTGAGCGGGAGGGCCTTCGAGCAGTACTTC.

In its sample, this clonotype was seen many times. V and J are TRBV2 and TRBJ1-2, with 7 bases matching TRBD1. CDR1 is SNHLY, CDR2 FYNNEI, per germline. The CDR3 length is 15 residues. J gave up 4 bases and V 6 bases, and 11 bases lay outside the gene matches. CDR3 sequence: CASRQTGQETYGYTF. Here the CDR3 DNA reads TGTGCCAGCAGACAAACTGGACAGGAGACCTATGGCTACACCTTC.

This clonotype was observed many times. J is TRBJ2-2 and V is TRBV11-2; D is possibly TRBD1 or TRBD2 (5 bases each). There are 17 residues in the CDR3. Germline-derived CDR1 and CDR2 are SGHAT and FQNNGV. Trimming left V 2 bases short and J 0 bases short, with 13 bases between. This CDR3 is CASSLQPGPPNTGELFF. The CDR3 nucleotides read TGTGCCAGCAGCTTACAACCGGGACCGCCGAACACCGGGGAGCTGTTTTTT.

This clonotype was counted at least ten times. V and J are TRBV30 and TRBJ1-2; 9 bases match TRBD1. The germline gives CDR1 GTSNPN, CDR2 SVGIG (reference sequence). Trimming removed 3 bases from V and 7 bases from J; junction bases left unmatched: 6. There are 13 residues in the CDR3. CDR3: CAWSPQGAGGYTF. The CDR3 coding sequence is TGTGCCTGGAGCCCACAGGGGGCGGGTGGCTACACCTTC.

As DNA, the CDR3 is TGTGCCAGCAGCCCCAGCGGGGATCCGGGCGAGCAGTACTTC. It is translated as CASSPSGDPGEQYF. The chain carries TRBV6-1 and TRBJ2-7, with 7 bases identical to TRBD2. Trimming removed 6 bases from V and 6 bases from J; junction bases left unmatched: 11. This CDR3 has 14 amino acids. Germline values: CDR1 MNHNS, CDR2 SASEGT.

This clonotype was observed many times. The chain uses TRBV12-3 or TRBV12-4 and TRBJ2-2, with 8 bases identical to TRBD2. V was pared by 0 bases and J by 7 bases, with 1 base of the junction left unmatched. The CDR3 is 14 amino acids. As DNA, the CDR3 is TGTGCCAGCAGTTTAGCACTAGCGGTCGGGGAGCTGTTTTTT. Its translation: CASSLALAVGELFF.

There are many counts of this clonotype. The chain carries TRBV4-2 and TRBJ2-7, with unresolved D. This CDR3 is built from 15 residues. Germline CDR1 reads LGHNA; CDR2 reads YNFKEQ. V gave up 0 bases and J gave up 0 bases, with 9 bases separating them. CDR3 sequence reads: CASSQEVSNSYEQYF. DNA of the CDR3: TGTGCCAGCAGCCAAGAAGTAAGCAACTCCTACGAGCAGTACTTC.

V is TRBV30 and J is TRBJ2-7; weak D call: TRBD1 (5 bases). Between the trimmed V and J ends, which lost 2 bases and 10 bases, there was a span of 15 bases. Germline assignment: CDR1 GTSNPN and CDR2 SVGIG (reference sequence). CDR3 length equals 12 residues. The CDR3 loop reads CAWSKPQGDQYF. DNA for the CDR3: TGTGCCTGGAGTAAACCCCAGGGCGACCAGTACTTC.

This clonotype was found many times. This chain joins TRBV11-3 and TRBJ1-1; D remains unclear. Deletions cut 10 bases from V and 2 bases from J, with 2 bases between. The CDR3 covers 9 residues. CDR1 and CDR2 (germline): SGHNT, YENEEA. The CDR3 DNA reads TGTGCCAACAACACTGAAGCTTTCTTT. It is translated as CANNTEAFF.

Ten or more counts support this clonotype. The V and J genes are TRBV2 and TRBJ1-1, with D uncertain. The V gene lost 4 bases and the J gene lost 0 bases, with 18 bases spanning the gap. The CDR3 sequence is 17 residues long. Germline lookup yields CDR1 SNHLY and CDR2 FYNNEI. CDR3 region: CASSVRWGERMNTEAFF. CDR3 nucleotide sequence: TGTGCCAGCAGTGTCAGGTGGGGTGAGAGGATGAACACTGAAGCTTTCTTT.